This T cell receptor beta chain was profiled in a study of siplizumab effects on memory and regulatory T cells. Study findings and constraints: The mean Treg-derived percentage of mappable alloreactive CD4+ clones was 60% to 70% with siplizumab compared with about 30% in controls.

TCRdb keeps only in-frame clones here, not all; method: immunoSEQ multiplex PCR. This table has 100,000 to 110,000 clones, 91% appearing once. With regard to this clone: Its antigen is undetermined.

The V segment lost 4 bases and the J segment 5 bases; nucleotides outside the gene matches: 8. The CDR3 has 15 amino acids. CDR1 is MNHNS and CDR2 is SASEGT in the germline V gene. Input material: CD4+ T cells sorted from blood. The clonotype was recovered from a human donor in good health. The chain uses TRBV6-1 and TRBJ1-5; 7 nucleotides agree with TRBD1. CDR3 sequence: CASSGNRGLYQPQHF. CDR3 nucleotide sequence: TGTGCCAGCAGTGGGAACAGGGGCCTCTATCAGCCCCAGCATTTT.